This entry lists 30 T cell receptor beta chains sequenced from one sample in a study of memory CD4+ T cells and cytomegalovirus serostatus. The sort gate was single viable CD3+CD4+CD8-CD45RO+ cells for memory CD4+ T cells. Sequencing was performed with immunoSEQ multiplex PCR; in TCRdb, only in-frame clones are kept and a portion is missing. The table includes around 63,000 clones, 60% to 85% detected once. The sequencing input was memory CD4+ T cells from blood. The receptors shown here come from an adult in good health and CMV-seropositive.

This chain uses TRBV21-1 with TRBJ2-3; TRBD1, as called in the table, went unchecked against the DNA. TRBV21-1 is annotated as a pseudogene. This CDR3 contains 16 residues. The CDR3 DNA reads as TGTGCCAGCAGCAAGAGATGGCAGGGCTATCCAGATACGCAGTATTTT. Protein sequence: CASSKRWQGYPDTQYF.

The chain employs TRBV18 and TRBJ1-4; 7 positions agree with TRBD1. Germline V gives CDR1 KGHSH, CDR2 LQKENI. Trimming removed 3 bases from V and 8 bases from J; junction bases left unmatched: 6. This CDR3 is 14 amino acids long. The CDR3 loop reads CASSPGRGREKLFF. As DNA, the CDR3 is TGTGCCAGCTCACCGGGGAGGGGGCGAGAAAAACTGTTTTTT.

This chain uses TRBV28 with TRBJ2-5; 7 positions match TRBD2. The CDR3 is 13 amino acids. CDR1 and CDR2 from the germline V gene are MDHEN and SYDVKM. With V trimmed by 6 bases and J by 5 bases, 6 bases remained unmatched. The chain's CDR3 is CASRSTSLETQYF. Written as DNA, the CDR3 is TGTGCCAGCAGGTCGACTAGCTTGGAGACCCAGTACTTC.

The chain combines TRBV6-1 with TRBJ2-1, with D perhaps being TRBD1 or TRBD2 (5 bases each). The CDR3 spans 16 residues. Germline lookup yields CDR1 MNHNS and CDR2 SASEGT. V lost 4 bases, J lost 2 bases, and 15 bases lay in between. CDR3 DNA: TGTGCCAGCAGTGGGGGGTGGATAGCGACCTACAATGAGCAGTTCTTC. This gives the protein CASSGGWIATYNEQFF.

This clone was detected only a few times. This chain links TRBV2 with TRBJ1-1, with TRBD1 identical over 8 bases. The CDR3 extends over 13 amino acids. Looked up from germline, CDR1 is SNHLY and CDR2 is FYNNEI. V trimming: 6 bases; J trimming: 11 bases; junction bases outside the gene matches: 11. The chain's CDR3 is CASRPTGGESAFF. CDR3 nucleotide sequence: TGTGCCAGCAGGCCCACAGGGGGAGAAAGCGCTTTCTTT.

This chain connects TRBV28 to TRBJ2-5; 7 nucleotides agree with TRBD1. Germline CDR1 is MDHEN and CDR2 is SYDVKM. Germline trimming cut 0 bases from V and 5 bases from J; bases unmatched to any gene: 9. CDR3 length: 16 residues. CDR3 DNA sequence: TGTGCCAGCAGTTTATGGAGGAGACAGGGTACGGAGACCCAGTACTTC. Protein sequence: CASSLWRRQGTETQYF.

The rearrangement uses TRBV6-1 and TRBJ1-2; 8 bases agree with TRBD1. The CDR3 contains 13 residues. Germline loops: CDR1 MNHNS, CDR2 SASEGT. The trim removed 3 bases at V and 8 bases at J, leaving 5 bases unmatched. DNA of the CDR3: TGTGCCAGCAGTGAGGACAGGGATAGCGGCTACACCTTC. Encoded protein: CASSEDRDSGYTF.

V is TRBV28 and J is TRBJ2-7, with D tentatively TRBD1 (6 bases). V dropped 7 bases and J dropped 2 bases, with 15 bases sitting between them. Per the germline V gene, CDR1 is MDHEN and CDR2 is SYDVKM. CDR3 length: 14 residues. DNA of the CDR3: TGTGCCAGCACCCTTATGGGGGCCCCCTACGAGCAGTACTTC. Translation gives CASTLMGAPYEQYF.

The CDR3 DNA follows: TGTGCCAGCAGCTTTGGGACAGGGGGCCTCGAGCAGTACTTC. Translating gives CASSFGTGGLEQYF. The chain is built from TRBV7-2 and TRBJ2-7; 12 nucleotides align to TRBD1. J was trimmed by 6 bases and V by 3 bases; bases with no gene match: 3. Per the germline V gene, CDR1 is SGHTA and CDR2 is FQGNSA. The CDR3 is 14 amino acids.

This clone was found once. J is TRBJ1-2 and V is TRBV6-5; 10 bases match TRBD1. V shed 5 bases, J shed 7 bases, and the junction held 10 bases outside the gene matches. Germline V gene sequence: CDR1 MNHEY, CDR2 SVGAGI. The CDR3 sequence is 15 residues long. CDR3 nucleotide sequence: TGTGCCAGCAGTCCTGGGGACAGGGGAGGGAGTGGCTACACCTTC. Residues: CASSPGDRGGSGYTF.

V is TRBV28 and J is TRBJ1-1, with 8 bases aligning to TRBD1. The germline gives CDR1 MDHEN, CDR2 SYDVKM. CDR3 length: 19 amino acids. After removal of 8 bases from V and 2 bases from J, the junction contained 22 bases not matched to a gene. The CDR3 bases are TGTGCCAGCCCCCCCCCGCGCCCGCAGGGGGCTATTGCCAACACTGAAGCTTTCTTT. Translation: CASPPPRPQGAIANTEAFF.

J is TRBJ2-2 and V is TRBV15; tentative D call: TRBD1 (6 bases). The V gene's germline CDR1 is LNHNV and CDR2 YYDKDF (reference sequence). This CDR3 is 14 amino acids long. V gave up 3 bases and J gave up 5 bases, with 10 bases separating them. The CDR3 sequence: CATSSHRATGELFF. CDR3 coding DNA: TGTGCCACCAGCAGTCACAGGGCGACCGGGGAGCTGTTTTTT.

This clone was seen more than once but under ten times. This chain uses TRBV5-4 with TRBJ1-1, with 7 nucleotides matching TRBD1. The germline gives CDR1 SGHNT, CDR2 YYREEE (reference sequence). V shed 0 bases and J 5 bases; nucleotides not matched to a gene: 7. This CDR3 has 15 residues. CDR3 DNA: TGTGCCAGCAGCTTGGTAAACAGGGGAGGGACTGAAGCTTTCTTT. It translates to CASSLVNRGGTEAFF. Supplemented by reference TRBV5-4 and TRBJ1-1, the full variable domain reads ETGVTQSPTHLIKTRGQQVTLRCSSQSGHNTVSWYQQALGQGPQFIFQYYREEENGRGNFPPRFSGLQFPNYSSELNVNALELDDSALYLCASSLVNRGGTEAFFGQGTRLTVV.

This clone was counted once. The chain joins TRBV5-6 to TRBJ2-7, with 9 nucleotides matching TRBD1. CDR3 length: 13 residues. Trimming at V came to 6 bases and at J to 2 bases, leaving 3 bases not matched to a gene. Germline V gene sequence: CDR1 SGHDT, CDR2 YYEEEE. The CDR3 region has the DNA TGTGCCAGCACCGGGACAGGGACCTACGAGCAGTACTTC. This translates into CASTGTGTYEQYF. Full variable domain (missing parts from reference TRBV5-6 and TRBJ2-7): DAGVTQSPTHLIKTRGQQVTLRCSPKSGHDTVSWYQQALGQGPQFIFQYYEEEERQRGNFPDRFSGHQFPNYSSELNVNALLLGDSALYLCASTGTGTYEQYFGPGTRLTVT.

The genes are TRBV30 and TRBJ2-3; either TRBD1 or TRBD2 may fit D (6 bases each). This CDR3 has 15 residues. Germline V gives CDR1 GTSNPN, CDR2 SVGIG (reference sequence). Trimming removed 0 bases from V and 0 bases from J, with 10 bases in between. Here the CDR3 DNA reads TGTGCCTGGAGTGTTGGGGGGCATAGCACAGATACGCAGTATTTT. Encoded protein: CAWSVGGHSTDTQYF. The full variable domain, in which reference TRBV30 and TRBJ2-3 provide the parts outside the CDR3, is SQTIHQWPATLVQPVGSPLSLECTVEGTSNPNLYWYRQAAGRGLQLLFYSVGIGQISSEVPQNLSASRPQDRQFILSSKKLLLSDSGFYLCAWSVGGHSTDTQYFGPGTRLTVL.

This chain uses TRBV11-2 with TRBJ2-3, with a possible D match to TRBD2 (7 bases). CDR3 length: 16 amino acids. V lost 5 bases, J lost 7 bases, and 22 bases lay in between. Germline V gene lookup returns CDR1 SGHAT and CDR2 FQNNGV. The DNA for the CDR3 is TGTGCCAGCAGCAAAGGGGGGGAAGGAGCGGCCCATACGCAGTATTTT. Encoded protein: CASSKGGEGAAHTQYF.

The chain couples TRBV25-1 to TRBJ1-3; weak D call: TRBD1 (5 bases). Germline CDR1 reads MGHDK; CDR2 reads SYGVNS. V lost 2 bases, J lost 0 bases, and 8 bases lay in between. There are 15 residues in the CDR3. CDR3: CASSEGGDSGNTIYF. The DNA of the CDR3 is TGTGCCAGCAGTGAAGGGGGGGACTCTGGAAACACCATATATTTT.

This clone was seen a few times. The chain has TRBV19 and TRBJ2-1; no firm D call. Between the trimmed V and J ends, which lost 3 bases and 15 bases, there was a span of 12 bases. Germline lookup yields CDR1 LNHDA and CDR2 SQIVND (reference sequence). This CDR3 comprises 11 residues. The CDR3 DNA is TGTGCCAGTAGTATGGAAGTTTCCTGGTTCTTC. It specifies CASSMEVSWFF. Supplemented by reference TRBV19 and TRBJ2-1, the full variable domain reads DGGITQSPKYLFRKEGQNVTLSCEQNLNHDAMYWYRQDPGQGLRLIYYSQIVNDFQKGDIAEGYSVSREKKESFPLTVTSAQKNPTAFYLCASSMEVSWFFGPGTRLTVL.

Details on this clone: The same CDR3 can be traced to other DNA sequences in this sample. The chain uses TRBV11-3 and TRBJ1-1; D not certain. The CDR3 sequence is 13 residues long. Trimming removed 1 base at V and 5 bases at J, with 8 bases between. Germline CDR1 reads SGHNT; CDR2 reads YENEEA. CDR3 coding DNA: TGTGCCAGCAGCTTAGGTGAAGGAACTGAAGCTTTCTTT. Encoded protein: CASSLGEGTEAFF.

The V gene is TRBV6-1, the J gene TRBJ2-1, with TRBD1 matching over 7 bases. V was pared by 6 bases and J by 10 bases, with 15 bases of the junction left unmatched. This CDR3 has 15 amino acids. CDR1 is MNHNS and CDR2 is SASEGT in the germline V gene. CDR3 bases: TGTGCCAGCAGCCTCAACTTAGGACAGGCTTGGGAGCAGTTCTTC. This codes for CASSLNLGQAWEQFF.

V and J are TRBV5-1 and TRBJ2-5; D is ambiguous. Germline loops: CDR1 SGHRS, CDR2 YFSETQ. CDR3 length: 11 residues. Trimming left V 0 bases short and J 7 bases short, with 4 bases between. The CDR3 DNA reads TGCGCCAGCAGCTTGGGCAGGACCCAGTACTTC. It specifies CASSLGRTQYF.

Here the CDR3 reads CASSKFDGKLATNEKLFF. As DNA, the CDR3 is TGTGCCAGCAGTAAATTCGACGGGAAGCTTGCAACTAATGAAAAACTGTTTTTT. The J gene is TRBJ1-4, the V gene TRBV28, with no clear D. V lost 5 bases, J lost 0 bases, and 19 bases lay in between. CDR3 length: 18 residues. Per the germline V gene, CDR1 is MDHEN and CDR2 is SYDVKM.

This chain uses TRBV29-1 with TRBJ1-4, with D uncertain. The CDR3 is 13 amino acids. The germline V and J ends were trimmed by 7 bases and 5 bases, with 14 bases remaining between them. CDR1 and CDR2 from the germline V gene are SQVTM and ANQGSEA. DNA for the CDR3: TGCAGCGGGTGGGGAGGTAACAATGAAAAACTGTTTTTT. Amino acids: CSGWGGNNEKLFF.

The chain recombines TRBV2 with TRBJ1-2; D is undetermined. Germline V gene sequence: CDR1 SNHLY, CDR2 FYNNEI. The CDR3 length is 12 residues. Between the trimmed V and J ends, which lost 6 bases and 3 bases, there was a span of 8 bases. CDR3 sequence (DNA): TGTGCCAGCAGCGAATCAGACTATGGCTACACCTTC. As protein: CASSESDYGYTF.

The chain combines TRBV5-6 with TRBJ1-1; no definite D call. The CDR3 totals 12 residues. V was trimmed by 1 base and J by 4 bases, leaving 5 bases between them. The germline V gene encodes CDR1 SGHDT and CDR2 YYEEEE. The CDR3 here is CASSLWSTEAFF. The CDR3, as DNA: TGTGCCAGCAGCTTGTGGAGCACTGAAGCTTTCTTT.

The chain links TRBV4-1 to TRBJ2-7; TRBD2 is a possible D gene (5 bases). The CDR3 is made up of 14 amino acids. Germline V gives CDR1 MGHRA, CDR2 YSYEKL. V lost 4 bases and J lost 2, with 12 bases in between. The CDR3 here is CASSPLTRAYEQYF. DNA for the CDR3: TGCGCCAGCAGCCCTCTCACGAGGGCCTACGAGCAGTACTTC.

V is TRBV6-1 and J is TRBJ2-5; 12 bases align to TRBD2. CDR1 and CDR2 from the germline V gene are MNHNS and SASEGT. This CDR3 has 15 amino acids. Trimming at V came to 6 bases and at J to 5 bases, leaving 7 bases not matched to a gene. CDR3 in DNA: TGTGCCAGCAGGGCCTTTACTAGCGGGAGGGAGACCCAGTACTTC. This encodes CASRAFTSGRETQYF.

The chain has TRBV5-1 and TRBJ2-2; D may be TRBD2 (5 bases). Germline V CDR1 and CDR2: SGHRS, YFSETQ. CDR3 length: 15 residues. V was shortened by 3 bases and J by 1 base, with 10 bases between the two germline ends. The CDR3: CASSSAGRNTGELFF. CDR3 nucleotide sequence: TGCGCCAGCAGCTCGGCGGGCAGGAACACCGGGGAGCTGTTTTTT. The complete variable domain, with remaining parts taken from reference TRBV5-1 and TRBJ2-2, reads KAGVTQTPRYLIKTRGQQVTLSCSPISGHRSVSWYQQTPGQGLQFLFEYFSETQRNKGNFPGRFSGRQFSNSRSEMNVSTLELGDSALYLCASSSAGRNTGELFFGEGSRLTVL.

This rearrangement joins TRBV2 to TRBJ2-5; tentatively, D is TRBD1 or TRBD2 (5 bases each). This CDR3 has 13 amino acids. The germline V gene has CDR1 SNHLY and CDR2 FYNNEI. The V and J ends lost 4 bases and 1 base respectively, with 7 bases between them. The DNA for the CDR3 is TGTGCCAGCAGTGTTGGGGGCCAAGAGACCCAGTACTTC. Translating gives CASSVGGQETQYF.

This clone has a handful of counts. The chain links TRBV7-6 to TRBJ2-3; 7 bases fit TRBD1. Germline V gives CDR1 SGHVS, CDR2 FNYEAQ. The J segment lost 4 bases and the V segment lost 5 bases, leaving 9 bases of the junction unmatched. The CDR3 loop spans 15 amino acids. The CDR3, as DNA: TGTGCCAGCAGCCCCTCCGGGACAGCGGCAGATACGCAGTATTTT. Protein product: CASSPSGTAADTQYF. The whole variable domain, filled in from reference TRBV7-6 and TRBJ2-3, reads GAGVSQSPRYKVTKRGQDVALRCDPISGHVSLYWYRQALGQGPEFLTYFNYEAQQDKSGLPNDRFSAERPEGSISTLTIQRTEQRDSAMYRCASSPSGTAADTQYFGPGTRLTVL.